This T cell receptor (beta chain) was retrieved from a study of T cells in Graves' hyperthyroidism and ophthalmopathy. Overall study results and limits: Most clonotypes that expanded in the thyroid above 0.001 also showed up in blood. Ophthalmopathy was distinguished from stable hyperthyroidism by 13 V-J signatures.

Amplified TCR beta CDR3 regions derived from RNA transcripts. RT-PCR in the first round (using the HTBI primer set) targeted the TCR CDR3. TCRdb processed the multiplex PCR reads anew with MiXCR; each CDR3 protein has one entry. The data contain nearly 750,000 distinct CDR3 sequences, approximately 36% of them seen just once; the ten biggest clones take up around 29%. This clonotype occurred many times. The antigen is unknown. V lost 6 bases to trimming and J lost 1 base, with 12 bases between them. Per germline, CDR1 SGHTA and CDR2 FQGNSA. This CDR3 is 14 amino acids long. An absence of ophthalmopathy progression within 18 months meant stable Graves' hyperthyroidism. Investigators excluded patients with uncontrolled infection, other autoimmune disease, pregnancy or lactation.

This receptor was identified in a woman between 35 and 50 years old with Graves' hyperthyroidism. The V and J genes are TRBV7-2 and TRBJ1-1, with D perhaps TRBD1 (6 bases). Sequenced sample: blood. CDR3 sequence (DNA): TGTGCCAGCAGTCAGGGACATCAGAACACTGAAGCTTTCTTT. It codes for CASSQGHQNTEAFF.